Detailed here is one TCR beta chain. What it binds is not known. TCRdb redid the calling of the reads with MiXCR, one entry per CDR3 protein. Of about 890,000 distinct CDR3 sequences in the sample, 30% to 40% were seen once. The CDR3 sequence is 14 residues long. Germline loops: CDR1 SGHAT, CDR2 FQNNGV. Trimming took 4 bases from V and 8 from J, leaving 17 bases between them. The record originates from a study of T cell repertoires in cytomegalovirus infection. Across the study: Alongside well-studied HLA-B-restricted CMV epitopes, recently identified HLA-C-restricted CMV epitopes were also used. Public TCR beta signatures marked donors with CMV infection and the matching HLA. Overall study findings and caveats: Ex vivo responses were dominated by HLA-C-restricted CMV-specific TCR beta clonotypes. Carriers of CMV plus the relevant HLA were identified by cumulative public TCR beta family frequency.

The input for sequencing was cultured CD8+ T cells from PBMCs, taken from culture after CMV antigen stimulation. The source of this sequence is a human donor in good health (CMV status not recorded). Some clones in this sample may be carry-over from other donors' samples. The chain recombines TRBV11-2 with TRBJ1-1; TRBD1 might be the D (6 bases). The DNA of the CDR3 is TGTGCCAGCAGCTCCCCTACAGGGAGGGCCGAAGCTTTCTTT. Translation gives CASSSPTGRAEAFF. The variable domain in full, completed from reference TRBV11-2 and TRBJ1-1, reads EAGVAQSPRYKIIEKRQSVAFWCNPISGHATLYWYQQILGQGPKLLIQFQNNGVVDDSQLPKDRFSAERLKGVDSTLKIQPAKLEDSAVYLCASSSPTGRAEAFFGQGTRLTVV.